One and the same sample provided the 8 T cell receptor beta chains below, sequenced in a study of OX40 agonist ivuxolimab in advanced cancers. Sequencing was performed with immunoSEQ multiplex PCR; in TCRdb, only in-frame clones are kept and a portion is missing. This table has under 45,000 clones, around 84% appearing once. The material sequenced was CD4+ or CD8+ T cells sorted from blood, taken in a trial of the OX40 agonist ivuxolimab. These receptors all stem from an adult with an advanced solid tumor such as melanoma, head and neck, liver or kidney cancer.

The rearrangement uses TRBV7-1 and TRBJ1-2, with TRBD1 matching over 10 bases. TRBV7-1 belongs to the ORF category, with a function that is uncertain. The CDR3 runs to 14 residues. Trimming took 5 bases from V and 6 from J; bases not matched to a gene: 6. CDR3 bases: TGTGCCAGCAGCCCCCCCGGGACAGGGGATGGCTACACCTTC. Residues: CASSPPGTGDGYTF.

The rearrangement uses TRBV7-8 and TRBJ2-2; 7 bases line up with TRBD2. V gave up 3 bases and J gave up 6 bases; unmatched junction bases: 13. CDR1 and CDR2 (germline): SGHVS, FQNEAQ. The CDR3 extends over 17 amino acids. CDR3 region: CASSFGAGRSPPGELFF. CDR3 in DNA: TGTGCCAGCAGCTTCGGAGCGGGACGTTCCCCCCCCGGGGAGCTGTTTTTT.

This clone was picked up a small number of times. The chain joins TRBV6-5 to TRBJ2-1; unclear D gene. Trimming cost V 6 bases and J 4 bases, with 10 bases left between them. The CDR3 length is 13 residues. From germline, CDR1 is MNHEY and CDR2 SVGAGI. The CDR3 protein is CASSRREYNEQFF. For the CDR3, the DNA is TGTGCCAGCAGCCGGCGAGAATACAATGAGCAGTTCTTC.

The gene calls are TRBV4-1 and TRBJ1-6; 7 bases are shared with TRBD1. In germline, CDR1 is MGHRA, CDR2 YSYEKL. The CDR3 runs 16 residues. Losses at the gene ends were 4 bases for V and 0 bases for J; bases not matched to a gene: 3. The CDR3 reads CASSRGQSSYNSPLHF. DNA for the CDR3: TGCGCCAGCAGCCGGGGACAGAGCTCCTATAATTCACCCCTCCACTTT.

This clone has a single count. The rearrangement joins TRBV5-1 to TRBJ2-5; D perhaps matches TRBD2 (6 bases). Germline loops: CDR1 SGHRS, CDR2 YFSETQ. The CDR3 is 14 residues long. The V gene lost 3 bases and the J gene lost 5 bases, with 14 bases spanning the gap. The DNA of the CDR3 is TGCGCCAGCAGCTCTCTTGGAGGGCCGGAGACCCAGTACTTC. As protein: CASSSLGGPETQYF.

This clone was recorded once. The chain combines TRBV5-4 with TRBJ2-2; TRBD2 agrees at 10 bases. This CDR3 is built from 17 residues. Germline CDR1 and CDR2: SGHNT and YYREEE (reference sequence). V lost 1 base to trimming and J lost 4 bases; unmatched junction nucleotides: 7. The CDR3 DNA reads TGTGCCAGCAGCTTGCGGAGCGGGGGGGCGGGCACCGGGGAGCTGTTTTTT. Translated, it gives CASSLRSGGAGTGELFF.

Comment on this clone: Different DNA sequences within this sample yield the same CDR3. The V call is TRBV4-1, the J call TRBJ2-7; TRBD2 matches 14 bases. Germline CDR1 is MGHRA and CDR2 is YSYEKL. V lost 0 bases and J lost 6; bases outside the gene matches: 7. The CDR3 covers 17 residues. The CDR3 coding sequence is TGCGCCAGCAGCCAAGATCGACTAGCGGGGGGGTTTCGCGAGCAGTACTTC. Its translation: CASSQDRLAGGFREQYF.

The chain has TRBV5-4 and TRBJ2-1; 8 bases align to TRBD2. CDR1 and CDR2 from the germline V gene are SGHNT and YYREEE (reference sequence). Germline trimming cut 4 bases from V and 0 bases from J; bases unmatched to any gene: 6. This CDR3 is 16 amino acids long. As DNA, the CDR3 is TGTGCCAGCAGCGCCGGGGGGGCTTTCTCCTACAATGAGCAGTTCTTC. It is translated as CASSAGGAFSYNEQFF.